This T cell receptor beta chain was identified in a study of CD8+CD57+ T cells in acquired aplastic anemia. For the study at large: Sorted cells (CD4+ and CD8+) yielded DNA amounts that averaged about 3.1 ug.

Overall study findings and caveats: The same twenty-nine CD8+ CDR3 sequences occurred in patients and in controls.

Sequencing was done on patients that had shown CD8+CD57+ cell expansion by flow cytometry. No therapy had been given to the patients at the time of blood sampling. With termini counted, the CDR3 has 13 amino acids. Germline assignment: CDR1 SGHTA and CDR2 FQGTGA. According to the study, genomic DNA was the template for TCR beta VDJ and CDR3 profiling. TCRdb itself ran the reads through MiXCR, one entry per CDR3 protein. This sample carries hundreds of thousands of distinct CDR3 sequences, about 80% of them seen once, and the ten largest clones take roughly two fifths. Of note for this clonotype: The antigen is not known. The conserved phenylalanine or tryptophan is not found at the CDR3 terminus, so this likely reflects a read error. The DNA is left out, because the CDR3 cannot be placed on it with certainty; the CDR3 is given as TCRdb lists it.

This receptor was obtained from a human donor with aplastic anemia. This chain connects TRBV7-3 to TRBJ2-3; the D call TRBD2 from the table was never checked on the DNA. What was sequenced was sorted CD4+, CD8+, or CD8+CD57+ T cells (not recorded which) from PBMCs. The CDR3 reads CASSHPGLAGEGI.